The rows below give T cell receptor beta chains drawn from one sample of a study of CD8 T cells in ankylosing spondylitis. TCRdb re-called the 5' RACE reads through MiXCR, storing one row per CDR3 protein. The table has 200,000 to 250,000 distinct CDR3 sequences, 8% to 11% seen once; the top ten hold about a fifth. Material for sequencing was blood, either unsorted or a sorted T cell fraction (not recorded which). The source is a male donor with ankylosing spondylitis or in good health (not recorded which). Each CDR3 is given with its conserved first and last residue. The order of the fields is J gene, clone size, D gene, V gene, CDR3 protein, CDR3 DNA. The D gene is left open where the match is weak. Only some rows state a clone size, as once, few, many or a class for expanded clones.

TRBJ2-5 many . TRBV20-1 CSARDQKETQYF TGCAGTGCTAGAGACCAGAAAGAGACCCAGTACTTC
TRBJ1-1 many . TRBV5-1 CASSWDGENTEAFF TGCGCCAGCAGCTGGGACGGGGAGAACACTGAAGCTTTCTTT
TRBJ1-5 few TRBD1 TRBV15 CATSSLQGGNQPQHF TGTGCCACCAGCAGTTTACAGGGGGGCAATCAGCCCCAGCATTTT
TRBJ1-6 . TRBD1 TRBV3-1 CASSQGDSQVGSPLHF TGTGCCAGCAGCCAAGGGGACAGTCAAGTAGGTTCACCCCTCCACTTT
TRBJ2-3 many TRBD2 TRBV6-4 CASRALAGGTDTQYF TGTGCCAGCAGGGCTCTAGCGGGGGGCACAGATACGCAGTATTTT
TRBJ2-3 many TRBD2 TRBV9 CASSFRETSGGTQYF TGTGCCAGCAGCTTTCGAGAGACTAGCGGCGGTACGCAGTATTTT
TRBJ2-7 . . TRBV12-3/TRBV12-4 CASSHGNQGEQYF TGTGCCAGCAGTCACGGGAACCAGGGGGAGCAGTACTTC
TRBJ2-1 . . TRBV7-3 CASSLNPVTEQFF TGTGCCAGCAGCTTAAATCCTGTCACTGAGCAGTTCTTC
TRBJ2-7 many TRBD1 TRBV24-1 CATGSGTGGNEQYF TGTGCCACGGGTTCGGGGACAGGGGGCAACGAGCAGTACTTC
TRBJ2-5 many . TRBV5-1 CASSWGPGALQETQYF TGCGCCAGCAGCTGGGGGCCAGGGGCCCTCCAAGAGACCCAGTACTTC
TRBJ2-5 . TRBD2 TRBV7-8 CASSFYGLAGTQETQYF TGTGCCAGCAGCTTTTATGGTCTAGCGGGGACGCAAGAGACCCAGTACTTC
TRBJ2-1 few . TRBV7-8 CASSLVQYNEQFF TGTGCCAGCAGCTTGGTACAGTACAATGAGCAGTTCTTC
TRBJ2-3 few . TRBV2 CASKPEAGTDTQYF TGTGCCAGCAAACCGGAGGCGGGTACAGATACGCAGTATTTT